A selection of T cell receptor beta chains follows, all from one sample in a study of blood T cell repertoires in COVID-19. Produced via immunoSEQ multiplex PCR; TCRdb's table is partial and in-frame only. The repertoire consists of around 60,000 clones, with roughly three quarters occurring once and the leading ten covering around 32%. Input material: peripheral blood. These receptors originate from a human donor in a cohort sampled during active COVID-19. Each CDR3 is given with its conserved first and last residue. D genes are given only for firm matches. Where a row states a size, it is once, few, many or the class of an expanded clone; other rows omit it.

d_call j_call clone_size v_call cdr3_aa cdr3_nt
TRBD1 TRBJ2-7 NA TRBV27 CASSLQGATGEQYF TGTGCCAGCAGTTTACAGGGGGCGACGGGGGAGCAGTACTTC
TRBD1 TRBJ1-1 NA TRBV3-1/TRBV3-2 CASSQGDRGLAEAFF TGTGCCAGCAGCCAAGGGGACAGGGGATTGGCTGAAGCTTTCTTT
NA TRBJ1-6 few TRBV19 CASSIQGSDSPLHF TGTGCCAGTAGTATTCAAGGGAGCGATTCACCCCTCCACTTT
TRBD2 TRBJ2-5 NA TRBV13 CASSSLAAEETQYF TGTGCCAGCAGCTCTCTAGCGGCGGAAGAGACCCAGTACTTC
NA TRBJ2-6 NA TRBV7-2 CASSLSTAQPSGANVLTF TGTGCCAGCAGCTTATCGACAGCCCAACCCTCTGGGGCCAACGTCCTGACTTTC
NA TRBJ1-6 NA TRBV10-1 CASSRIVPYNSPLHF TGCGCCAGCTCCCGAATAGTTCCCTATAATTCACCCCTCCACTTT
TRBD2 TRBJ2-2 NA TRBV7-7 CASSLALAGGPNTGELFF TGTGCTAGCAGCTTAGCACTAGCGGGAGGGCCGAACACCGGGGAGCTGTTTTTT
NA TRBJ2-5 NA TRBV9 CASSVDQGQGETQYF TGTGCCAGCAGCGTAGACCAGGGGCAAGGGGAGACCCAGTACTTC
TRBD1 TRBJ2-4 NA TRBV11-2 CASSLDIGTGWHIQYF TGTGCCAGCAGCTTAGATATCGGGACAGGGTGGCACATTCAGTACTTC
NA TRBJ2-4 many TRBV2 CASSTSIAKNIQYF TGTGCCAGTTCAACTTCAATAGCCAAAAACATTCAGTACTTC
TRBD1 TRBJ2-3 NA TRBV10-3 CAASGTGASGSATDTQYF TGTGCCGCCTCCGGGACAGGGGCTAGCGGGTCGGCCACAGATACGCAGTATTTT
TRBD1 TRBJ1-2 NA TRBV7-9 CASSLSFRQGNDYGYTF TGTGCCAGCAGCTTATCCTTTCGACAGGGGAATGACTATGGCTACACCTTC
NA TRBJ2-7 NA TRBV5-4 CASSLQGTRLEQYF TGTGCCAGCAGCTTACAGGGGACTCGCTTAGAGCAGTACTTC
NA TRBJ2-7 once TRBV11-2 CASSLGGLGLTGQYF TGTGCCAGCAGCTTAGGGGGCCTGGGTCTAACAGGGCAGTACTTC
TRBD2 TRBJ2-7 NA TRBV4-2 CASSQDIGTSGTPYEQYF TGTGCCAGCAGCCAAGATATAGGGACTAGCGGGACACCCTACGAGCAGTACTTC
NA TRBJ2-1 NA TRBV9 CASSVAGEGPDEQFF TGTGCCAGCAGCGTAGCAGGGGAAGGTCCGGATGAGCAGTTCTTC
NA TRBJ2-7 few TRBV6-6 CASSYGSGGGYEQYF TGTGCCAGCAGTTACGGGTCAGGGGGAGGCTACGAGCAGTACTTC
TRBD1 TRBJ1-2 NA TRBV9 CASSVVGTGEGYTF TGTGCCAGCAGCGTAGTGGGGACAGGGGAGGGCTACACCTTC
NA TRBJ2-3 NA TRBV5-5 CASSFTGEGTDTQYF TGTGCCAGCAGCTTCACCGGGGAGGGCACAGATACGCAGTATTTT
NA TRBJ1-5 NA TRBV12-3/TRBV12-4 CASSYREGQPQHF TGTGCCAGCAGTTACAGGGAAGGGCAGCCCCAGCATTTT
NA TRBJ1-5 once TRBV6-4 CASSDSRVPGYSNQPQHF TGTGCCAGCAGTGACTCAAGGGTGCCGGGGTATAGCAATCAGCCCCAGCATTTT
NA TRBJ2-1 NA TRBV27 CASSKDTTYYNEQFF TGTGCCAGCAGCAAGGACACTACTTACTACAATGAGCAGTTCTTC
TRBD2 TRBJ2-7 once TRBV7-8 CASSRRTSGGAPSYEQYF TGTGCCAGCAGCCGTAGGACTAGCGGGGGGGCCCCCTCCTACGAGCAGTACTTC
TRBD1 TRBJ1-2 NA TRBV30 CAWGTGNYGYTF TGTGCCTGGGGGACAGGGAACTATGGCTACACCTTC
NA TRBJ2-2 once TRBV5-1 CPRDSHTGELFF TGCCCTAGGGACTCACACACCGGGGAGCTGTTTTTT
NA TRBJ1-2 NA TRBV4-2 CASSQEGHGYTF TGTGCCAGCAGCCAAGAGGGCCATGGCTACACCTTC
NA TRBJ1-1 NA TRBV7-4 CASSPEGGRHMNTEAFF TGTGCCAGCAGCCCCGAGGGGGGGAGACACATGAACACTGAAGCTTTCTTT
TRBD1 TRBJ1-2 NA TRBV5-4 CASIRVPGQSTYGYTF TGTGCCAGCATCCGAGTACCGGGACAGAGCACCTATGGCTACACCTTC
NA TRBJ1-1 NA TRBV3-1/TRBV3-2 CASSQGQVLNTEAFF TGTGCCAGCAGCCAAGGGCAGGTCCTGAACACTGAAGCTTTCTTT